One T cell receptor (beta chain) is described in this entry. Its antigen is still unknown. TCRdb's copy holds only in-frame clones and misses some; the assay was immunoSEQ multiplex PCR. The sample shows about 34,000 clones, about four fifths of them seen only once. This record belongs to a study of OX40 agonist ivuxolimab in advanced cancers. As for the study in general: Among those enrolled, mean age was roughly 55 years (range 23 to 79) and less than 90% were male.

This CDR3 has 13 amino acids. The germline gives CDR1 SGHNT, CDR2 YYREEE (reference sequence). With 4 bases removed from V and 1 base from J, the gap between germline ends came to 8 bases. General study findings and limits: At 0.1 to 3.0 mg/kg and by week 6, clonal expansion occurred in CD4+ and CD8+ blood T cells.

The TCR originated in an adult with an advanced solid tumor such as melanoma, head and neck, liver or kidney cancer. The rearrangement uses TRBV5-4 and TRBJ1-1; D gene unclear. Sequenced material: CD4+ or CD8+ T cells sorted from blood, taken in a trial of the OX40 agonist ivuxolimab. In nucleotides, the CDR3 is TGTGCCAGCAGCCCTTCCTGGAACACTGAAGCTTTCTTT. Its translation: CASSPSWNTEAFF.